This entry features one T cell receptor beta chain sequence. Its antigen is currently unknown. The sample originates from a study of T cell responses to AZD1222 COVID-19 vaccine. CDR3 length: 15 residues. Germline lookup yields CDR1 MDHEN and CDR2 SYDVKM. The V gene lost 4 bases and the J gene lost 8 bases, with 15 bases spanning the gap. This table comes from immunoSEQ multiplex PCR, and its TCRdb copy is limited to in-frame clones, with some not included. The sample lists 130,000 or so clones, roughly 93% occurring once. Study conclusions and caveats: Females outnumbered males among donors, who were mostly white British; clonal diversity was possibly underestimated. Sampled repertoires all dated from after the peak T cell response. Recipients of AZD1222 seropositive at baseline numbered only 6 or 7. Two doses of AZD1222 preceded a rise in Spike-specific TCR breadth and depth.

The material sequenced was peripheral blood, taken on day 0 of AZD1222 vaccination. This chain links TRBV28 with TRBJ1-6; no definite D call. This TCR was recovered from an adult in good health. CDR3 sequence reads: CASSSLRSAYSPLHF. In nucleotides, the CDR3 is TGTGCCAGCAGTTCACTTAGGAGTGCATATTCACCCCTCCACTTT.